The 30 T cell receptor beta chains listed next were all sequenced from one sample in a study of cytomegalovirus exposure and HLA in healthy donors. The PCR had 60 Vbeta and 13 Jbeta primers. Using immunoSEQ multiplex PCR, the repertoire was profiled, and TCRdb retains in-frame clones only, with some absent. The profile covers about 160,000 clones, with roughly four fifths appearing a single time and around 10% taken by the ten largest. Material: PBMCs. These receptors all come from a man between 50 and 59 years old in good health and CMV-seropositive.

The rearrangement links TRBV7-2 to TRBJ2-2, with D perhaps matching TRBD1 (7 bases). The ends were cut back, 0 bases at V and 5 bases at J, with 10 bases in the middle. This CDR3 contains 15 residues. Germline-derived CDR1 and CDR2 are SGHTA and FQGNSA. The CDR3 region is CASSLARGATGELFF. The CDR3 DNA reads as TGTGCCAGCAGCTTAGCCAGGGGGGCGACCGGGGAGCTGTTTTTT.

The rearrangement uses TRBV7-9 and TRBJ2-7; a possible D gene is TRBD2 (6 bases). V was cut by 1 base and J by 2 bases, with 12 bases left in between. The CDR3 is 15 residues long. The germline gives CDR1 SEHNR, CDR2 FQNEAQ (reference sequence). CDR3 loop: CASSLVTGEAYEQYF. CDR3 coding DNA: TGTGCCAGCAGCTTAGTTACGGGAGAGGCCTACGAGCAGTACTTC.

This chain links TRBV7-9 with TRBJ1-6, with TRBD1 identical over 10 bases. Per germline, CDR1 SEHNR and CDR2 FQNEAQ (reference sequence). The length of the CDR3 is 16 residues. Losses at the gene ends were 5 bases for V and 10 bases for J; bases not matched to a gene: 11. CDR3 amino acids: CASSGWTGGSGSPLHF. The DNA for the CDR3 is TGTGCCAGCAGCGGATGGACAGGGGGTTCGGGGTCACCCCTCCACTTT. The full variable domain, with the rest looked up from reference TRBV7-9 and TRBJ1-6, is DTGVSQNPRHKITKRGQNVTFRCDPISEHNRLYWYRQTLGQGPEFLTYFQNEAQLEKSRLLSDRFSAERPKGSFSTLEIQRTEQGDSAMYLCASSGWTGGSGSPLHFGNGTRLTVT.

On this clone: Because it lacks the conserved phenylalanine or tryptophan at the end, this CDR3 is likely a read error. Because the CDR3's place on the DNA is in doubt, the DNA is left out and the CDR3 is given as listed by TCRdb. The chain joins TRBV20-1 to TRBJ1-1. The CDR3 region is 8 residues in length, termini included. Per the germline V gene, CDR1 is DFQATT and CDR2 is SNEGSKA (reference sequence). CDR3 region: CSARDPPG.

In this sample, this clone turned up a few times. The chain links TRBV5-1 to TRBJ2-1; TRBD2 matches at 10 bases. V gave up 3 bases and J gave up 6 bases; unmatched junction bases: 6. The CDR3 totals 15 residues. CDR1 and CDR2 (germline): SGHRS, YFSETQ. CDR3 in DNA: TGCGCCAGCAGCTCTTTAGCGGGAGGAGGCAATGAGCAGTTCTTC. It is translated as CASSSLAGGGNEQFF.

The chain recombines TRBV6-6 with TRBJ1-1; D is undetermined. Germline CDR1 is MNHNY and CDR2 is SVGAGI (reference sequence). Trimming shortened V by 2 bases and J by 4 bases, and 11 bases separated the two germline ends. The CDR3 runs to 14 residues. Written as DNA, the CDR3 is TGTGCCAGCAGTTACGAGAGAGGAGGCACTGAAGCTTTCTTT. Translating it yields CASSYERGGTEAFF.

The chain links TRBV5-4 to TRBJ2-3; 12 positions match TRBD2. The CDR3 covers 17 residues. Germline V gene sequence: CDR1 SGHNT, CDR2 YYREEE (reference sequence). The CDR3, as DNA: TGTGGAGCAGCTTGGACTAGCGGGGTGATGCCCACAGATACGCAGTATTTT. Amino acids: CGAAWTSGVMPTDTQYF.

V usage is TRBV13 and J usage is TRBJ2-5; 10 bases are shared with TRBD1. Germline trimming cut 6 bases from V and 4 bases from J; bases unmatched to any gene: 5. Germline CDR1 and CDR2: PRHDT and FYEKMQ (reference sequence). The CDR3 runs to 14 residues. The CDR3 DNA reads TGTGCCAGCAGTCGGACAGGGGGTGGAGAGACCCAGTACTTC. This translates into CASSRTGGGETQYF.

Here the CDR3 reads CASIPPGRGSHYEQYF. The DNA of the CDR3 is TGTGCCAGCATCCCCCCCGGGAGGGGGTCACACTACGAGCAGTACTTC. This chain uses TRBV5-4 with TRBJ2-7; TRBD2 agrees at 8 bases. Germline lookup yields CDR1 SGHNT and CDR2 YYREEE (reference sequence). The CDR3 runs 16 residues. The ends lost 6 bases at V and 3 bases at J; junction bases unmatched: 14.

In DNA, the CDR3 is TGTGCCAGCAGCACCTGGGGGGCTGAAGCTTTCTTT. Protein product: CASSTWGAEAFF. The chain carries TRBV5-4 and TRBJ1-1; D perhaps matches TRBD1 (5 bases). The CDR3 extends over 12 amino acids. V was trimmed by 4 bases and J by 6 bases, leaving 10 bases between them. CDR1 and CDR2 from the germline V gene are SGHNT and YYREEE (reference sequence). The full variable domain, in which reference TRBV5-4 and TRBJ1-1 provide the parts outside the CDR3, is ETGVTQSPTHLIKTRGQQVTLRCSSQSGHNTVSWYQQALGQGPQFIFQYYREEENGRGNFPPRFSGLQFPNYSSELNVNALELDDSALYLCASSTWGAEAFFGQGTRLTVV.

On this clone itself: The same CDR3 arises from other DNA sequences in this sample as well. The chain joins TRBV2 to TRBJ2-5; 8 bases are a match to TRBD1. The CDR3 runs 13 residues. Germline-derived CDR1 and CDR2 are SNHLY and FYNNEI. With V trimmed by 4 bases and J by 4 bases, 2 bases remained unmatched. CDR3 sequence (DNA): TGTGCCAGCAGTGGGACAGGGCGAGAGACCCAGTACTTC. As protein: CASSGTGRETQYF.

The table lists this clone with a count of one. The chain combines TRBV29-1 with TRBJ2-2; TRBD1 is a possible D gene (6 bases). Germline CDR1 SQVTM, CDR2 ANQGSEA. V was clipped by 7 bases and J by 6 bases, with 18 bases between them. The CDR3 has 14 residues. CDR3 region: CSGLITGYPGELFF. CDR3 nucleotides: TGCAGCGGGTTAATAACAGGGTACCCCGGGGAGCTGTTTTTT.

The rearrangement uses TRBV27 and TRBJ2-7, with 10 bases aligning to TRBD1. Germline V gene lookup returns CDR1 MNHEY and CDR2 SMNVEV (reference sequence). CDR3 size: 14 residues. V shed 5 bases and J 6 bases; nucleotides not matched to a gene: 7. CDR3 DNA: TGTGCCAGCAGTACGACGACAGGGGGCTTCGAGCAGTACTTC. Translating it yields CASSTTTGGFEQYF.

The chain has TRBV30 and TRBJ2-3, with 7 bases lining up with TRBD2. The CDR3 consists of 13 residues. The germline V gene has CDR1 GTSNPN and CDR2 SVGIG (reference sequence). V lost 2 bases and J lost 5; bases outside the gene matches: 4. The CDR3 nucleotides read TGTGCCTGGAGTTTGGGGGGGAGAGATACGCAGTATTTT. Amino acids: CAWSLGGRDTQYF.

The chain uses TRBV21-1 and TRBJ2-2; the DNA was not compared with TRBD2, the D call given in the table. TRBV21-1 is classified as a pseudogene. This CDR3 region has 16 residues. The CDR3 DNA sequence: TGTGCCAGCCCCTCGATGAGGGCCGGGAACACCGGGGAGCTGTTTTTT. Amino acids: CASPSMRAGNTGELFF.

This chain connects TRBV19 to TRBJ1-4; D is possibly TRBD1 (6 bases). V was pared by 4 bases and J by 7 bases, with 10 bases between. From germline, CDR1 is LNHDA and CDR2 SQIVND (reference sequence). The CDR3 has 13 residues. The CDR3 loop reads CASSTGDGEKLFF. The CDR3 DNA is TGTGCCAGTAGTACAGGGGACGGTGAAAAACTGTTTTTT.

The chain couples TRBV10-3 to TRBJ2-5; 8 bases line up with TRBD1. CDR3 length equals 14 residues. Trimming took 4 bases from V and 3 from J; bases not matched to a gene: 4. Germline V CDR1 and CDR2: ENHRY, SYGVKD. This CDR3 is CAISATDREETQYF. The CDR3 DNA reads as TGTGCCATCAGTGCGACGGACAGGGAAGAGACCCAGTACTTC.

The rearrangement uses TRBV28 and TRBJ2-5; weak D call: TRBD1 (6 bases). The better agreement between TRBJ2-7 and the DNA end casts doubt on the J call. The CDR3 has 15 amino acids. CDR1 is MDHEN, CDR2 SYDVKM, per germline. CDR3 region: CASSPLRTESYEQYF. DNA of the CDR3: TGTGCCAGCAGCCCACTCCGGACAGAGTCCTACGAGCAGTACTTC.

This chain joins TRBV6-1 and TRBJ1-2, with 7 bases fitting TRBD1. Germline-derived CDR1 and CDR2 are MNHNS and SASEGT. V lost 6 bases, J lost 9 bases, and 4 bases stayed unmatched. The CDR3 is 11 residues long. CDR3 in amino acids: CASRRQGSYTF. In DNA, the CDR3 is TGTGCCAGCAGGCGACAGGGTAGCTACACCTTC.

The V gene is TRBV7-9, the J gene TRBJ1-2; D gene ambiguous. The V and J ends lost 1 base and 8 bases respectively, with 11 bases between them. CDR1 and CDR2 (germline): SEHNR, FQNEAQ (reference sequence). The CDR3 is made up of 13 amino acids. The CDR3 DNA is TGTGCCAGCAGCTTAGGCGGCAGTGGAGGCTACACCTTC. Its translation is CASSLGGSGGYTF.

V gene TRBV7-2 combines with J gene TRBJ2-1; 12 bases fit TRBD2. The CDR3 covers 15 residues. Germline V gene data show CDR1 as SGHTA and CDR2 as FQGNSA. With 5 bases clipped from V and 8 bases from J, the junction kept 7 bases outside the gene matches. Here the CDR3 DNA reads TGTGCCAGCAGCCCCCTAGCGGGAGGGCCACATGAGCAGTTCTTC. Translated, it gives CASSPLAGGPHEQFF.

This clone came up a few times. V gene TRBV9 combines with J gene TRBJ2-2, with 9 positions matching TRBD1. Germline CDR1 and CDR2: SGDLS and YYNGEE. This CDR3 region has 15 residues. V dropped 2 bases and J dropped 5; count of bases not matched to a gene: 4. The chain's CDR3 is CASSVQDRGTGELFF. The CDR3 DNA sequence: TGTGCCAGCAGCGTGCAGGACAGGGGAACCGGGGAGCTGTTTTTT.

The rearrangement uses TRBV6-1 and TRBJ2-1; 7 bases align to TRBD1. Unmatched junction bases numbered 13, after V lost 10 bases and J lost 4 bases. The germline CDR1 and CDR2 sequences are MNHNS and SASEGT. The CDR3 spans 15 residues. CDR3 protein: CATAKPGQTYNEQFF. In nucleotides, the CDR3 is TGTGCCACTGCGAAGCCGGGACAGACATACAATGAGCAGTTCTTC.

The sample holds one count of this clone. This chain connects TRBV7-9 to TRBJ2-1; 10 bases align to TRBD2. V shed 1 base, J shed 6 bases, and the junction held 3 bases outside the gene matches. In germline, CDR1 is SEHNR, CDR2 FQNEAQ (reference sequence). CDR3 size: 15 residues. This CDR3 reads CASSLVLAGANEQFF. The CDR3 DNA follows: TGTGCCAGCAGCTTAGTCCTAGCGGGGGCCAATGAGCAGTTCTTC.

This chain connects TRBV6-5 to TRBJ2-7; D is perhaps TRBD2 (5 bases). The ends were cut back, 8 bases at V and 7 bases at J, with 15 bases in the middle. Germline CDR1 reads MNHEY; CDR2 reads SVGAGI. This CDR3 is built from 12 residues. CDR3 residues: CASGQRKEEQYF. CDR3 sequence (DNA): TGTGCCAGCGGCCAGCGGAAGGAAGAGCAGTACTTC.

This clone was observed once. J is TRBJ1-2 and V is TRBV2; 9 bases are shared with TRBD1. The germline gives CDR1 SNHLY, CDR2 FYNNEI. The V gene end was trimmed by 4 bases and the J gene end by 3 bases; junction bases not matched to a gene: 3. This CDR3 is built from 14 residues. CDR3 bases: TGTGCCAGCAGTGGGGGACAGGGTTACTATGGCTACACCTTC. Protein: CASSGGQGYYGYTF.

The count of this clone is one. The identical CDR3 is also encoded by other nucleotide sequences in the sample. The V and J genes are TRBV7-2 and TRBJ2-5; 7 bases agree with TRBD1. The CDR3 runs 13 residues. With V trimmed by 5 bases and J by 4 bases, 4 bases remained unmatched. CDR1 SGHTA and CDR2 FQGNSA come from the germline V gene. CDR3 loop: CASSRTGGETQYF. The DNA for the CDR3 is TGTGCCAGCAGCCGGACAGGTGGAGAGACCCAGTACTTC.

The chain employs TRBV27 and TRBJ2-7; 9 bases align to TRBD1. V was clipped by 6 bases and J by 4 bases; unmatched bases: 10. CDR1 and CDR2 from the germline V gene are MNHEY and SMNVEV (reference sequence). The CDR3 contains 15 residues. CDR3 DNA sequence: TGTGCCAGCAGCCCCCTCCGGACAGGGGCATACGAGCAGTACTTC. Translation gives CASSPLRTGAYEQYF.

The rearrangement uses TRBV2 and TRBJ2-5; the match to TRBD2 covers 9 bases. There are 16 residues in the CDR3. CDR1 is SNHLY and CDR2 is FYNNEI in the germline V gene. After removal of 4 bases from V and 1 base from J, the junction contained 7 bases not matched to a gene. As DNA, the CDR3 is TGTGCCAGCAGTGCCCCCCTAGCGGGACTCCAAGAGACCCAGTACTTC. Amino acid sequence: CASSAPLAGLQETQYF.

The rearrangement joins TRBV5-1 to TRBJ1-5; D is possibly TRBD1 (6 bases). The CDR3 runs to 14 residues. The V end lost 3 bases, the J end lost 6 bases, and 13 bases lay between the germline ends. CDR1 SGHRS and CDR2 YFSETQ come from the germline V gene. CDR3 sequence (DNA): TGCGCCAGCAGCTGGGGAGGGGGTGGTCAGCCCCAGCATTTT. The encoded protein is CASSWGGGGQPQHF.